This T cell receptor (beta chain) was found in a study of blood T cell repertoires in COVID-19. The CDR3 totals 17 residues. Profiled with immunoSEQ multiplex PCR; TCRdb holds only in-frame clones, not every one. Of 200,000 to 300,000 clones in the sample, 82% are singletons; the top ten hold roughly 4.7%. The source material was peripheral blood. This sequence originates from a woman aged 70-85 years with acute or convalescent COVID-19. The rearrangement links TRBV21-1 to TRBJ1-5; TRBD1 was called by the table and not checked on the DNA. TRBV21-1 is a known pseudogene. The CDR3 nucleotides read TGTGCCAGCAGCAAAGAGGAGGGGGCGATGGGCAATCAGCCCCAGCATTTT. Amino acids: CASSKEEGAMGNQPQHF.